Listed below are T cell receptor beta chains from one sample, sequenced in a study of post-analysis software for immune sequencing data. Each CDR3 protein is one row after TCRdb ran MiXCR on the PCR reads. Among 350,000 to 450,000 distinct CDR3 sequences listed, about 40% were seen once. Sample: blood. These TCRs come from a girl under 10 years old with multiple sclerosis. The CDR3 runs from the conserved cysteine through the conserved F or W. The D gene is left open where the match is weak. Rows may omit the clone size; those that give it use once, few, many or a size class.

>TRBV20-1|TRBJ1-1|-|TRBD1
CSARKIRGTGRTEAFF
TGCAGTGCTAGAAAAATACGAGGGACAGGGCGGACTGAAGCTTTCTTT
>TRBV3-1|TRBJ1-2|few|TRBD1
CASSLDRVAYGYTF
TGTGCCAGCAGCCTGGACAGGGTGGCCTATGGCTACACCTTC
>TRBV10-3|TRBJ2-5|-|-
CAISEVGVWQYF
TGTGCCATCAGTGAGGTGGGCGTGTGGCAGTACTTC
>TRBV7-2|TRBJ2-5|-|-
CASSSYSTQETQYF
TGTGCCAGCAGCTCATATTCTACCCAAGAGACCCAGTACTTC
>TRBV20-1|TRBJ2-2|-|TRBD1
CSARELQGASGELFF
TGCAGTGCTAGAGAACTACAGGGGGCCTCCGGGGAGCTGTTTTTT
>TRBV28|TRBJ1-1|few|-
CASSLSGTTNTEAFF
TGTGCCAGCAGTCTGTCCGGGACGACGAACACTGAAGCTTTCTTT
>TRBV12-3/TRBV12-4|TRBJ1-6|-|-
CASSFMRDSPLHF
TGTGCCAGCAGCTTTATGCGAGATTCACCCCTCCACTTT
>TRBV15|TRBJ2-1|-|-
CATSRDRPGDFHEQFF
TGTGCCACCAGCAGAGATAGGCCAGGGGACTTCCATGAGCAGTTCTTC
>TRBV20-1|TRBJ2-3|-|-
CSARDFAGNTDTQYF
TGCAGTGCTAGAGATTTTGCAGGGAACACAGATACGCAGTATTTT
>TRBV7-6|TRBJ2-6|-|-
CASSLDSTYSGANVLTF
TGTGCCAGCAGCTTAGATTCCACATACTCTGGGGCCAACGTCCTGACTTTC
>TRBV5-5|TRBJ2-3|-|-
CASSLGRGPSWDTQYF
TGTGCCAGCAGCTTGGGGCGGGGGCCCTCTTGGGATACGCAGTATTTT
>TRBV28|TRBJ2-6|few|-
CATKQQGSGANVLTF
TGTGCCACCAAACAGCAGGGGTCAGGGGCCAACGTCCTGACTTTC
>TRBV11-2|TRBJ2-3|once|-
CASSLGPGVDTQYF
TGTGCCAGCAGCTTAGGGCCGGGGGTGGATACGCAGTATTTT
>TRBV5-1|TRBJ1-5|-|-
CASSPTGAPHQPQHF
TGCGCCAGCAGCCCCACGGGGGCTCCTCATCAGCCCCAGCATTTT
>TRBV2|TRBJ1-2|few|TRBD1
CASSVGDRVYHGYTF
TGTGCCAGCAGTGTCGGGGACAGGGTCTACCATGGCTACACCTTC
>TRBV5-1|TRBJ2-7|-|-
CASSSLNNEQYF
TGCGCCAGCAGCTCCTTGAACAATGAGCAGTACTTC
>TRBV28|TRBJ2-7|-|TRBD1
CASSYTGVIYEQYF
TGTGCCAGCAGTTACACAGGGGTGATCTACGAGCAGTACTTC
>TRBV28|TRBJ2-5|few|-
CASSLGREETQYF
TGTGCCAGCTCCCTTGGACGGGAAGAGACCCAGTACTTC
>TRBV6-5|TRBJ1-4|-|-
CASSYGQGHDEKLFF
TGTGCCAGCAGTTACGGGCAGGGCCATGATGAAAAACTGTTTTTT
>TRBV2|TRBJ2-1|few|-
CASSSGRVSNEQFF
TGTGCCAGCAGTTCCGGACGGGTGTCCAATGAGCAGTTCTTC
>TRBV7-9|TRBJ2-6|-|-
CASSFTPIRFSGANVLTF
TGTGCCAGCAGCTTTACACCGATCAGGTTCTCTGGGGCCAACGTCCTGACTTTC
>TRBV7-9|TRBJ2-1|-|-
CASSLTNGSRREQFF
TGTGCCAGCAGCTTAACTAACGGGAGTCGGCGTGAGCAGTTCTTC
>TRBV7-9|TRBJ1-6|few|-
CASIPVGASYNSPLHF
TGTGCCAGCATCCCAGTGGGCGCCTCCTATAATTCACCCCTCCACTTT
>TRBV6-5|TRBJ2-3|few|-
CASSSDRGTDTQYF
TGTGCCAGCAGCTCCGACAGAGGCACAGATACGCAGTATTTT
>TRBV6-5|TRBJ2-3|few|-
CASSYGGTTDTQYF
TGTGCCAGCAGTTACGGCGGGACAACAGATACGCAGTATTTT
>TRBV14|TRBJ2-7|-|-
CASSQDLVSYEQYF
TGTGCCAGCAGCCAAGACTTGGTGAGCTACGAGCAGTACTTC
>TRBV10-3|TRBJ1-5|-|TRBD1
CAISRTGGRLDSNQPQHF
TGTGCCATCAGCCGGACAGGGGGACGGCTAGATAGCAATCAGCCCCAGCATTTT
>TRBV29-1|TRBJ2-2|once|-
CSVEQVTTRELFF
TGCAGCGTTGAACAAGTCACCACCAGGGAGCTGTTTTTT
>TRBV2|TRBJ2-5|-|-
CASRMTTIQETQYF
TGTGCCAGCAGGATGACTACCATCCAAGAGACCCAGTACTTC
>TRBV29-1|TRBJ2-1|-|TRBD1
CSVDRQGGYNEQFF
TGCAGCGTTGACCGACAGGGCGGGTACAATGAGCAGTTCTTC
>TRBV6-5|TRBJ2-3|-|TRBD2
CASSPGLTTDTQYF
TGTGCCAGCAGCCCGGGACTAACCACAGATACGCAGTATTTT
>TRBV5-1|TRBJ2-3|-|TRBD1
CASSSPGGQSTDTQYF
TGCGCCAGCAGCTCCCCAGGGGGACAAAGCACAGATACGCAGTATTTT
>TRBV6-6|TRBJ2-6|-|-
CASRTPQGAGANVLTF
TGTGCCAGCAGGACACCCCAGGGTGCTGGGGCCAACGTCCTGACTTTC
>TRBV10-3|TRBJ2-3|-|TRBD1
CAISLQDRGNTDTQYF
TGTGCCATCAGCCTCCAGGACAGGGGAAACACAGATACGCAGTATTTT
>TRBV20-1|TRBJ1-5|-|-
CSAGGRFRQVNQPQHF
TGCAGTGCTGGGGGGAGGTTCAGGCAGGTGAATCAGCCCCAGCATTTT
>TRBV12-3/TRBV12-4|TRBJ2-7|few|TRBD1
CASSSTRGRDEQYF
TGTGCCAGCAGTTCAACAAGGGGGCGAGACGAGCAGTACTTC
>TRBV29-1|TRBJ1-3|-|-
CSVGKAGNTIYF
TGCAGCGTTGGGAAGGCTGGAAACACCATATATTTT
>TRBV7-2|TRBJ2-7|-|TRBD2
CASSPDLIRASGAPYEQYF
TGTGCCAGCAGCCCGGATCTTATTCGGGCTAGCGGGGCCCCCTACGAGCAGTACTTC
>TRBV11-1|TRBJ2-5|-|-
CASSFGTPGLGGETQYF
TGTGCCAGCAGCTTCGGGACGCCGGGACTAGGGGGCGAGACCCAGTACTTC
>TRBV18|TRBJ2-3|-|-
CASSPPNGADTQYF
TGTGCCAGCTCACCACCAAACGGAGCAGATACGCAGTATTTT
>TRBV28|TRBJ2-7|-|-
CASSRWGLPYEQYF
TGTGCCAGCAGTCGATGGGGGCTCCCCTACGAGCAGTACTTC
>TRBV4-2|TRBJ1-2|few|-
CASSQMGILEGYGYTF
TGTGCCAGCAGCCAGATGGGAATTCTGGAAGGCTATGGCTACACCTTC